This TCR beta chain was profiled in a study of CD8 T cells in ankylosing spondylitis (dated by TCRdb to 2015 to 2018). Looking at the study overall: The study profiled T cell receptor beta repertoires in healthy donors and ankylosing spondylitis patients to find disease-linked TCR variants. The whole study cohort included roughly 110 healthy donors and over 20 ankylosing spondylitis patients. Peripheral blood samples were taken, and synovial fluid was additionally collected from ankylosing spondylitis patients. Points the paper makes about the study in general: Significant enrichment of the disease-linked clones was reported in matched synovial fluid samples from ankylosing spondylitis patients. Some TCR beta motif variants had previously been reported in synovial fluid and blood of reactive arthritis patients, which suggested common disease-initiation mechanisms. Blood from ankylosing spondylitis patients appeared to be characterized by a TCR beta motif made up of several highly homologous amino acid variants. In peripheral blood, the disease-linked clones were found at relatively low frequencies and had a CD8+ phenotype.

Of note for this clonotype: Its recognized antigen is unknown. Base quality data are lacking; no much larger clone is found one base away.

Reading the germline V gene gives CDR1 SQVTM and CDR2 ANQGSEA. Germline trimming amounts to 1 base on V and 2 bases on J, with 10 as the count of junction bases outside the gene matches. The cysteine opens and the phenylalanine closes a CDR3 of 16 amino acids. The entry retains the CDR3 DNA only, 48 bases that are in frame from base 1. The data were produced on an Illumina HiSeq 2500. Quantitative 5'-RACE with molecular barcodes was used to prepare TCR beta libraries. Per the original workflow: Disease-linked TCR variants were identified with a new computational method built on a probabilistic model of VDJ rearrangement. TCRdb handled the public reads itself, with Q25 trimming in fastp and clone calling in MiXCR, and kept productive beta chains. Identical CDR3 protein sequences are pooled into one entry, listed with their most common genes and DNA. The V and J calls here are based on TCRdb, not the publication. The sample yields about 480,000 distinct CDR3 sequences; about a sixth were counted once. Just over 1% of the sample is held by the ten biggest clonotypes.

The sequencing input was blood, either unsorted or a sorted T cell fraction (not recorded which). This clonotype was sampled from a male donor with ankylosing spondylitis. Rearrangement joined TRBV29-1 to TRBJ1-1; a stretch of 7 junction bases matches TRBD1. The CDR3 here reads CSVEGVRGEGNTEAFF. The nucleotide sequence reads TGCAGCGTTGAAGGCGTCAGGGGGGAGGGAAACACTGAAGCTTTCTTT.